The entry below gives a single T cell receptor beta chain sequence along with its context. The antigen remains unidentified. The V and J ends lost 4 bases and 4 bases respectively, with 11 bases between them. This CDR3 is built from 14 residues. Per germline, CDR1 SGHRS and CDR2 YFSETQ. These data come from a study of Ad26.COV2.S vaccination and SARS-CoV-2 variants. Study conclusions and caveats: The study found higher spike-specific TCR breadth in vaccine than placebo recipients. Substantial breadth was reportedly displayed by spike-specific CD8+ and CD4+ T cell responses after vaccination.

Here immunoSEQ multiplex PCR was the method, and the copy in TCRdb shows in-frame clones only, minus some. The sample lists around 400,000 clones, about 89% seen once, with under 2% in the top ten. Treatment described: about 20 received Ad26.COV2.S at low or high dose, single or two shots; about 5 received placebo; per-sample allocation not given. Day 63 following the first vaccine or placebo injection was when the samples were taken. An Ad26 vector expressing Wuhan-strain SARS-CoV-2 spike served as the vaccine. The chain employs TRBV5-1 and TRBJ1-4; TRBD1 might be the D (5 bases). The specimen was peripheral blood, collected in a trial of Ad26.COV2.S vaccine versus placebo. This sequence originates from a person between 18 and 65 years old who received the Ad26.COV2.S COVID-19 vaccine or a placebo. CDR3 sequence: CASSRDGINEKLFF. The DNA for the CDR3 is TGCGCCAGCAGCCGGGACGGTATTAATGAAAAACTGTTTTTT.